Below, 6 T cell receptor beta chains from the same sample are listed, as sequenced in a study of OX40 agonist ivuxolimab in advanced cancers. Assay: immunoSEQ multiplex PCR; the TCRdb copy retains only in-frame clones and omits some. Found here are 45,000 or so clones, 82% of them singletons; the top ten hold 2% to 2.5%. Sequencing used CD4+ or CD8+ T cells sorted from blood, obtained in a trial of the OX40 agonist ivuxolimab. These receptors all come from an adult with an advanced solid tumor such as melanoma, head and neck, liver or kidney cancer.

The chain combines TRBV2 with TRBJ2-7, with D hard to call. V was trimmed by 4 bases and J by 7 bases, leaving 11 bases between them. The length of the CDR3 is 12 residues. The germline CDR1 and CDR2 sequences are SNHLY and FYNNEI. Written as DNA, the CDR3 is TGTGCCAGCAGTGTGGGAAGCGAAGAGCAGTACTTC. This codes for CASSVGSEEQYF.

This rearrangement joins TRBV6-5 to TRBJ2-5; no clear D gene. The germline gives CDR1 MNHEY, CDR2 SVGAGI. The CDR3 extends over 14 amino acids. V was shortened by 2 bases and J by 5 bases, with 12 bases between the two germline ends. The CDR3 loop is CASSYTGSEETQYF. For the CDR3, the DNA is TGTGCCAGCAGTTACACCGGGTCTGAGGAGACCCAGTACTTC.

The chain couples TRBV19 to TRBJ2-3, with 7 bases fitting TRBD1. After removal of 7 bases from V and 6 bases from J, the junction contained 19 bases not matched to a gene. CDR1 and CDR2 from the germline V gene are LNHDA and SQIVND (reference sequence). This CDR3 spans 17 amino acids. CDR3: CASTPRPNRGQGDTQYF. CDR3 in DNA: TGTGCCAGTACCCCGCGGCCGAACAGGGGACAAGGGGATACGCAGTATTTT. Supplemented by reference TRBV19 and TRBJ2-3, the full variable domain reads DGGITQSPKYLFRKEGQNVTLSCEQNLNHDAMYWYRQDPGQGLRLIYYSQIVNDFQKGDIAEGYSVSREKKESFPLTVTSAQKNPTAFYLCASTPRPNRGQGDTQYFGPGTRLTVL.

The J gene is TRBJ2-3, the V gene TRBV27; no definite D call. Deletions cut 6 bases from V and 0 bases from J, with 10 bases between. The CDR3 totals 14 residues. Germline V lookup: CDR1 MNHEY, CDR2 SMNVEV (reference sequence). CDR3 coding DNA: TGTGCCAGCAGGGCGGAACCAAGCACAGATACGCAGTATTTT. It encodes CASRAEPSTDTQYF.

The chain employs TRBV28 and TRBJ2-7; D is uncertain. Trimming cost V 3 bases and J 0 bases, with 6 bases left between them. The CDR3 spans 13 residues. Germline CDR1 is MDHEN and CDR2 is SYDVKM. DNA of the CDR3: TGTGCCAGCAGTTTTACTCTCTCCTACGAGCAGTACTTC. Translated: CASSFTLSYEQYF.

This sequence joins TRBV19 and TRBJ2-6; TRBD1 or TRBD2 may be the D gene (5 bases each). V lost 3 bases and J 1 base, leaving 10 bases between the germline ends. The CDR3 runs 16 residues. Germline V gene lookup returns CDR1 LNHDA and CDR2 SQIVND (reference sequence). In DNA, the CDR3 is TGTGCCAGTAGTATTCAGGGCGGGTCTGGGGCCAACGTCCTGACTTTC. Translated, it gives CASSIQGGSGANVLTF.